The 13 T cell receptor beta chains below were found in one sample sequenced in a study of blood T cell repertoires in COVID-19 (dated by TCRdb to 2020 to 2021). Library preparation employed the immunoSEQ multiplex PCR assay. The source is immuneACCESS, and TCRdb retained only in-frame sequences with V and J called. Part of the clones is not carried over; for the studies checked, unresolved V genes explain less than half of this, and the remainder is unexplained. For this sample the table gives around 260,000 clones, of which about 85% were detected only once. Together, the top ten hold about 4% of the sample. The specimen sequenced was peripheral blood. Source of these receptors: a man younger than 35 with active or convalescent COVID-19.

The genes are TRBV10-3 and TRBJ1-5; 10 bases agree with TRBD1. CDR3 size: 14 residues. Trimming cost V 4 bases and J 5 bases; bases outside gene matches: 2. The germline V gene has CDR1 ENHRY and CDR2 SYGVKD. The CDR3 DNA reads TGTGCCATCAGTGTGGGGACAGGGGATCAGCCCCAGCATTTT. Amino acids: CAISVGTGDQPQHF.

This clone has just one count. The V and J genes are TRBV7-9 and TRBJ2-2; possibly TRBD1 for D (5 bases). The germline V and J ends were trimmed by 5 bases and 3 bases, with 13 bases remaining between them. The germline CDR1 and CDR2 sequences are SEHNR and FQNEAQ (reference sequence). This CDR3 is built from 15 residues. CDR3 amino acids: CASSPQQGDTGELFF. CDR3 coding DNA: TGTGCCAGCAGCCCCCAGCAGGGCGACACCGGGGAGCTGTTTTTT.

J is TRBJ2-7 and V is TRBV5-5; 7 bases map to TRBD1. Germline CDR1 SGHKS, CDR2 YYEKEE (reference sequence). CDR3 length: 13 residues. With 4 bases clipped from V and 7 bases from J, the junction kept 8 bases outside the gene matches. The CDR3 nucleotides are TGTGCCAGCAGCCCGGGGACAGTAGAGGAGCAGTACTTC. Its protein is CASSPGTVEEQYF.

The DNA of the CDR3 is TGTGCCAGCACGGTCCAGGAAAACACTGAAGCTTTCTTT. Translating gives CASTVQENTEAFF. This rearrangement joins TRBV12-3 or TRBV12-4 to TRBJ1-1, with no clear D. The CDR3 contains 13 residues. V was pared by 7 bases and J by 2 bases, with 11 bases between.

V and J are TRBV19 and TRBJ1-5; D gene uncertain. Trimming shortened V by 2 bases and J by 0 bases, and 8 bases separated the two germline ends. Germline V gives CDR1 LNHDA, CDR2 SQIVND (reference sequence). This CDR3 is built from 15 residues. CDR3 in amino acids: CASSIPHLSNQPQHF. The CDR3, as DNA: TGTGCCAGTAGTATACCACATCTTAGCAATCAGCCCCAGCATTTT.

The chain recombines TRBV6-6 with TRBJ2-7, with 9 nucleotides matching TRBD1. CDR1 is MNHNY, CDR2 SVGAGI, per germline (reference sequence). After removal of 2 bases from V and 4 bases from J, the junction contained 9 bases not matched to a gene. CDR3 length: 16 residues. CDR3 DNA: TGTGCCAGCAGTTACAGAAAAGGGACAGGGTCGTACGAGCAGTACTTC. Encoded protein: CASSYRKGTGSYEQYF.

This sequence joins TRBV6-5 and TRBJ2-7; tentatively, D is TRBD1 (5 bases). The CDR3 sequence is 13 residues long. Germline V gene sequence: CDR1 MNHEY, CDR2 SVGAGI. CDR3 coding DNA: TGTGCGGCGGCAGACAGCACTTCCTACGAGCAGTACTTC. This translates into CAAADSTSYEQYF.

This clone was detected a few times. CDR3 protein: CASSLSLATNEKLFF. The DNA for the CDR3 is TGTGCCAGCAGTTTAAGCCTAGCAACTAATGAAAAACTGTTTTTT. J is TRBJ1-4 and V is TRBV28; unclear D gene. CDR1 and CDR2 (germline): MDHEN, SYDVKM. The CDR3 extends over 15 amino acids. Between the trimmed V and J ends, which lost 2 bases and 0 bases, there was a span of 7 bases.

The V gene is TRBV12-5, the J gene TRBJ1-6; no definite D call. The CDR3 is 14 amino acids. Germline V gives CDR1 LGHNT, CDR2 FRNRAP. With 7 bases removed from V and 5 bases from J, the gap between germline ends came to 12 bases. CDR3 sequence (DNA): TGTGCTAGTGACTCCCGAGGAAATAATTCACCCCTCCACTTT. Protein sequence: CASDSRGNNSPLHF.

This rearrangement joins TRBV6-5 to TRBJ1-1, with 7 bases matching TRBD1. J was trimmed by 0 bases and V by 8 bases; bases with no gene match: 9. This CDR3 contains 15 residues. Germline V lookup: CDR1 MNHEY, CDR2 SVGAGI. CDR3 sequence: CASGTAFNLNTEAFF. The CDR3 DNA is TGTGCCAGCGGGACAGCCTTCAATTTGAACACTGAAGCTTTCTTT.

The chain joins TRBV6-6 to TRBJ2-7, with D possibly matching TRBD1 (6 bases). From germline, CDR1 is MNHNY and CDR2 SVGAGI (reference sequence). Deletions cut 6 bases from V and 3 bases from J, with 12 bases between. The CDR3 has 13 residues. CDR3 loop: CASSGTSNYEQYF. In DNA, the CDR3 is TGTGCCAGCAGCGGGACATCAAACTACGAGCAGTACTTC.

CDR3 residues: CASSLGSGGETQYF. The CDR3 coding sequence is TGTGCCAGCAGCTTAGGTAGCGGGGGAGAAACGCAGTATTTT. This chain joins TRBV5-5 and TRBJ2-3; TRBD2 agrees at 9 bases. With V trimmed by 2 bases and J by 9 bases, 7 bases remained unmatched. This CDR3 has 14 residues. Germline CDR1 reads SGHKS; CDR2 reads YYEKEE (reference sequence).

The sample holds a few counts of this clone. J is TRBJ1-5 and V is TRBV7-9, with D possibly being TRBD1 (5 bases). Between the trimmed V and J ends, which lost 3 bases and 7 bases, there was a span of 7 bases. Germline CDR1 SEHNR, CDR2 FQNEAQ (reference sequence). The CDR3 loop spans 12 amino acids. CDR3: CASSFQGQPQHF. DNA for the CDR3: TGTGCCAGCAGCTTTCAGGGACAGCCCCAGCATTTT.